This T cell receptor (beta chain) originates from a study of cytomegalovirus exposure and HLA in healthy donors. Primers: 60 Vbeta forward and 13 Jbeta reverse. Generated by immunoSEQ multiplex PCR, the TCRdb table keeps only in-frame clones and is missing some. This table has 60,000 to 70,000 clones, about four fifths appearing once. This CDR3 has 14 residues. CDR1 SEHNR and CDR2 FQNEAQ come from the germline V gene (reference sequence). The V gene lost 2 bases and the J gene lost 6 bases, with 11 bases spanning the gap. The chain recombines TRBV7-9 with TRBJ1-5; D possibly corresponds to TRBD1 (5 bases). The source is a man in his late teens or twenties in good health and CMV-seropositive. Input material: PBMCs. CDR3 protein: CASSLSGIAQPQHF. CDR3 DNA: TGTGCCAGCAGCTTATCAGGGATAGCTCAGCCCCAGCATTTT.